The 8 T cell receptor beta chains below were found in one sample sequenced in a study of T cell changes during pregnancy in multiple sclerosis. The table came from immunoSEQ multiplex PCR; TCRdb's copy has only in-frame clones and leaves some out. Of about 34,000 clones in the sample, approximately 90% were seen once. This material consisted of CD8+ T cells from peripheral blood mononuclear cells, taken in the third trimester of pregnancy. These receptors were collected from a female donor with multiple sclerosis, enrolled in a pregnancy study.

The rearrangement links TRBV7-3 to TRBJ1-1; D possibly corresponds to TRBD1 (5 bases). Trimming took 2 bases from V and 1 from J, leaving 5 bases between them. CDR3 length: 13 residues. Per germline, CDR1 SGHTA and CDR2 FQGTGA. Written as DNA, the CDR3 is TGTGCCAGCAGCTTAGGGGCGAACACTGAAGCTTTCTTT. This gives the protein CASSLGANTEAFF.

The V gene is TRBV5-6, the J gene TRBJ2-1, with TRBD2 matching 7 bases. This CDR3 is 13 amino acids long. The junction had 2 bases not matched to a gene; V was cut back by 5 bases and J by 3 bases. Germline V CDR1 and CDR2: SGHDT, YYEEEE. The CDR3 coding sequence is TGTGCCAGCAGGGCTAGCGGCTACAATGAGCAGTTCTTC. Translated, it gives CASRASGYNEQFF.

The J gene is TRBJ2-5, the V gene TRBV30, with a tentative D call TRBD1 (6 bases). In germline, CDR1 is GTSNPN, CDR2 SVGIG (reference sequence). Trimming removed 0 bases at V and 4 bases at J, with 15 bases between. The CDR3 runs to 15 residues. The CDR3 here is CAWSVPAGVAETQYF. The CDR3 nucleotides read TGTGCCTGGAGTGTACCCGCAGGGGTCGCAGAGACCCAGTACTTC.

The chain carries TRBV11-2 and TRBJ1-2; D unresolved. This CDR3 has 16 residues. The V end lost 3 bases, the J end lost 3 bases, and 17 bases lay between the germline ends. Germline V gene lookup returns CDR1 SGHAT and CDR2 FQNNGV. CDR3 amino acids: CASSFGPSTLDYGYTF. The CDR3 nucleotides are TGTGCCAGCAGCTTTGGGCCATCCACCCTTGACTATGGCTACACCTTC.

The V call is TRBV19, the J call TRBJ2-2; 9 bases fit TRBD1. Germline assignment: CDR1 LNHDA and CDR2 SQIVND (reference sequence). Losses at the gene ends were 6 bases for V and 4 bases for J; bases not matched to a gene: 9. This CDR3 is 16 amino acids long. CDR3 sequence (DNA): TGTGCCAGTAGCCCTGGGGACAGGGATAGCACCGGGGAGCTGTTTTTT. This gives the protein CASSPGDRDSTGELFF.

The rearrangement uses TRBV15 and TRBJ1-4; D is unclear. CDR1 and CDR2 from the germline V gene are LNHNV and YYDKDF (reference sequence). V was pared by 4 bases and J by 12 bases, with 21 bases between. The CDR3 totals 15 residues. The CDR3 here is CATSTRGKVEGELFF. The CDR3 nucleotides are TGTGCCACCAGCACCCGAGGGAAGGTGGAAGGTGAACTGTTTTTT.

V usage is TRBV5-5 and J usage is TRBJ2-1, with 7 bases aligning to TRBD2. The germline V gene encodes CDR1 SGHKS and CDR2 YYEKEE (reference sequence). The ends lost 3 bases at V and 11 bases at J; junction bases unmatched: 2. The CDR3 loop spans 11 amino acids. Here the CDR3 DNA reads TGTGCCAGCAGCTGGGGGGGGAAGCAGTTCTTC. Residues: CASSWGGKQFF.

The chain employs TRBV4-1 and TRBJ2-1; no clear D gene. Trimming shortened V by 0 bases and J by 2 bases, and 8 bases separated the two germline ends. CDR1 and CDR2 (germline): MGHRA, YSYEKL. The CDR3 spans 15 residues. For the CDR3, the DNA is TGCGCCAGCAGCCAAGAACAGAGCCCCTACAATGAGCAGTTCTTC. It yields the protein CASSQEQSPYNEQFF.